Described below is a single TCR beta chain sequence and its context. The antigen is unknown. Produced via immunoSEQ multiplex PCR; TCRdb's table is partial and in-frame only. The sample has about 38,000 clones; approximately 90% are singletons. The sample comes from a study of PD-L1 blockade in urothelial cancer. Study summary: Patients took up atezolizumab at some point between 2012 and 2014 at 1,200 mg intravenously every 3 weeks. Researchers found blood samples held a median of around 140,000 T cells. Study results and limitations: Clones that were tumor-associated expanded more in the blood of durable-benefit patients at 3 weeks.

CDR1 and CDR2 from the germline V gene are SGHNT and YYREEE (reference sequence). This CDR3 spans 12 amino acids. V lost 0 bases and J lost 9, with 7 bases in between. The receptor's source is a man between 60 and 75 years old with urothelial cancer. The genes are TRBV5-4 and TRBJ2-1; D not resolved. This specimen was PBMCs, taken around atezolizumab (anti-PD-L1) treatment. The CDR3 here is CASSLATGEQFF. The DNA of the CDR3 is TGTGCCAGCAGCTTGGCCACTGGTGAGCAGTTCTTC.